The 26 T cell receptor beta chains below come from one sample, sequenced in a study of cytomegalovirus exposure and HLA in healthy donors. In the PCR, 60 Vbeta and 13 Jbeta primers were used. Libraries were prepared by immunoSEQ multiplex PCR; TCRdb keeps only in-frame clonotypes and omits some of them. The sample lists some 150,000 clones; about 79% were seen once. Material for sequencing was PBMCs. Receptors were obtained from a male donor in good health and CMV-seronegative.

The rearrangement joins TRBV5-1 to TRBJ1-1, with D maybe TRBD1 (5 bases). CDR1 SGHRS and CDR2 YFSETQ come from the germline V gene. V was shortened by 4 bases and J by 0 bases, with 7 bases between the two germline ends. This CDR3 has 13 amino acids. This chain's CDR3 is CASSVGVNTEAFF. In nucleotides, the CDR3 is TGCGCCAGCAGCGTAGGGGTGAACACTGAAGCTTTCTTT.

This chain links TRBV30 with TRBJ2-7; TRBD1 agrees at 8 bases. CDR1 GTSNPN and CDR2 SVGIG come from the germline V gene (reference sequence). The V and J ends lost 3 bases and 3 bases, in that order; junction bases with no gene match: 4. The CDR3 loop spans 13 amino acids. In DNA form, the CDR3 reads TGTGCCTGGAGACGACAGGGGAACTACGAGCAGTACTTC. Translation: CAWRRQGNYEQYF.

This clone was seen a few times. This rearrangement joins TRBV29-1 to TRBJ2-1; 15 positions match TRBD2. Germline CDR1 SQVTM, CDR2 ANQGSEA. The CDR3 is 21 residues long. The J segment lost 4 bases and the V segment lost 0 bases, leaving 16 bases of the junction unmatched. CDR3 sequence (DNA): TGCAGCGTTGAAGATCTTCTCAGACGGACTAGCGGGAGGGCCCATTACAATGAGCAGTTCTTC. Protein: CSVEDLLRRTSGRAHYNEQFF.

The rearrangement joins TRBV5-1 to TRBJ2-1; TRBD2 agrees at 8 bases. In germline, CDR1 is SGHRS, CDR2 YFSETQ. The CDR3 extends over 18 amino acids. With V trimmed by 4 bases and J by 1 base, 13 bases remained unmatched. DNA of the CDR3: TGCGCCAGCAGCACCGGGGGGGGGTCCGACTGGTCCTACAATGAGCAGTTCTTC. The encoded protein is CASSTGGGSDWSYNEQFF. The complete variable domain, with remaining parts taken from reference TRBV5-1 and TRBJ2-1, reads KAGVTQTPRYLIKTRGQQVTLSCSPISGHRSVSWYQQTPGQGLQFLFEYFSETQRNKGNFPGRFSGRQFSNSRSEMNVSTLELGDSALYLCASSTGGGSDWSYNEQFFGPGTRLTVL.

V gene TRBV25-1 combines with J gene TRBJ2-3, with TRBD2 as a possible D gene (5 bases). CDR1 is MGHDK, CDR2 SYGVNS, per germline. There are 15 residues in the CDR3. Deletions cut 6 bases from V and 0 bases from J, with 13 bases between. CDR3 nucleotides: TGTGCCAGCAGCTTGGGAGCGACTAGCACAGATACGCAGTATTTT. It codes for CASSLGATSTDTQYF.

The chain's CDR3 is CSVELWVSGAPSEQFF. In nucleotides, the CDR3 is TGCAGCGTTGAGCTTTGGGTTAGCGGGGCCCCCAGTGAGCAGTTCTTC. V is TRBV29-1 and J is TRBJ2-1, with 8 bases aligning to TRBD2. The CDR3 contains 16 residues. The germline gives CDR1 SQVTM, CDR2 ANQGSEA. Losses at the gene ends were 3 bases for V and 9 bases for J; bases not matched to a gene: 16.

V is TRBV18 and J is TRBJ1-1, with 12 bases that match TRBD1. Per germline, CDR1 KGHSH and CDR2 LQKENI. The CDR3 sequence is 15 residues long. V trimming: 6 bases; J trimming: 4 bases; junction bases outside the gene matches: 6. CDR3 nucleotide sequence: TGTGCCAGCTCGCCAGGGACAGGGGGCCGCACTGAAGCTTTCTTT. Residues: CASSPGTGGRTEAFF.

A word on this clone: The identical CDR3 is also encoded by other nucleotide sequences in the sample. The CDR3 DNA sequence: TGCGCCAGCAGCTTAGGGGGCACCTACGAGCAGTACTTC. Translating gives CASSLGGTYEQYF. V gene TRBV5-1 combines with J gene TRBJ2-7, with TRBD1 identical over 7 bases. The CDR3 totals 13 residues. Germline V gene sequence: CDR1 SGHRS, CDR2 YFSETQ. The junction had 1 base not matched to a gene; V was cut back by 2 bases and J by 2 bases. The complete variable domain, with remaining parts taken from reference TRBV5-1 and TRBJ2-7, reads KAGVTQTPRYLIKTRGQQVTLSCSPISGHRSVSWYQQTPGQGLQFLFEYFSETQRNKGNFPGRFSGRQFSNSRSEMNVSTLELGDSALYLCASSLGGTYEQYFGPGTRLTVT.

The gene calls are TRBV11-3 and TRBJ2-1; 16 nucleotides match TRBD2. Germline CDR1 reads SGHNT; CDR2 reads YENEEA. This CDR3 is 17 amino acids long. V trimming: 5 bases; J trimming: 5 bases; junction bases outside the gene matches: 6. The CDR3 region has the DNA TGTGCCAGCAGCCGGGGACTAGCGGGGGGGCATAACAATGAGCAGTTCTTC. This gives the protein CASSRGLAGGHNNEQFF.

Concerning this clone: One end of the junction is discordant with germline, which a read error may explain. The rearrangement links TRBV25-1 to TRBJ1-2; 7 nucleotides align to TRBD1. The CDR3 length is 15 residues. The germline gives CDR1 MGHDK, CDR2 SYGVNS. The CDR3 sequence: CASSARDTRTGGYPF. DNA for the CDR3: TGTGCCAGCAGTGCTCGCGATACCCGGACAGGTGGCTACCCCTTC.

The rearrangement joins TRBV19 to TRBJ2-7; 13 positions match TRBD2. This CDR3 region has 16 residues. Germline V gives CDR1 LNHDA, CDR2 SQIVND (reference sequence). Trimming removed 10 bases from V and 4 bases from J; junction bases left unmatched: 13. Here the CDR3 reads CATRGPGLAGEYEQYF. CDR3 nucleotides: TGTGCCACAAGGGGGCCTGGACTAGCGGGAGAGTACGAGCAGTACTTC.

A few counts support this clone. CDR3 in DNA: TGTGCCACCAGCGGCATGGGGGGATTTTCCTACGAGCAGTACTTC. Amino acids: CATSGMGGFSYEQYF. This chain uses TRBV15 with TRBJ2-7; possibly TRBD2 for D (6 bases). V was cut by 5 bases and J by 1 base, with 15 bases left in between. The CDR3 covers 15 residues. Per germline, CDR1 LNHNV and CDR2 YYDKDF (reference sequence). The full variable domain, completed using reference TRBV15 and TRBJ2-7, is DAMVIQNPRYQVTQFGKPVTLSCSQTLNHNVMYWYQQKSSQAPKLLFHYYDKDFNNEADTPDNFQSRRPNTSFCFLDIRSPGLGDTAMYLCATSGMGGFSYEQYFGPGTRLTVT.

This clone was seen a few times. The chain joins TRBV30 to TRBJ2-7, with 12 bases that match TRBD1. Trimming at V came to 6 bases and at J to 12 bases, leaving 12 bases not matched to a gene. The CDR3 contains 13 residues. Looked up from germline, CDR1 is GTSNPN and CDR2 is SVGIG (reference sequence). Written as DNA, the CDR3 is TGTGCCTGCTTCGATCCGGGACAGGGGGCTCTGTACTTC. Its translation: CACFDPGQGALYF.

This clone was seen more than once but under ten times. The chain is built from TRBV6-1 and TRBJ2-5; possibly TRBD1 for D (6 bases). Germline V gives CDR1 MNHNS, CDR2 SASEGT. The CDR3 is 13 residues long. V gave up 5 bases and J gave up 4 bases, with 11 bases separating them. CDR3 coding DNA: TGTGCCAGCAGTAATACAGGGAGAGAGACCCAGTACTTC. Translated: CASSNTGRETQYF.

The V call is TRBV27, the J call TRBJ2-7; 8 nucleotides match TRBD2. The V gene end was trimmed by 2 bases and the J gene end by 0 bases; junction bases not matched to a gene: 3. Germline V gene lookup returns CDR1 MNHEY and CDR2 SMNVEV (reference sequence). The CDR3 runs to 15 residues. This CDR3 reads CASSLLAGGSYEQYF. The CDR3 region has the DNA TGTGCCAGCAGTTTACTGGCGGGAGGCTCCTACGAGCAGTACTTC.

J is TRBJ2-5 and V is TRBV30, with TRBD2 identical over 10 bases. The ends lost 4 bases at V and 2 bases at J; junction bases unmatched: 4. CDR1 is GTSNPN and CDR2 is SVGIG in the germline V gene (reference sequence). This CDR3 is built from 14 residues. The CDR3 DNA reads TGTGCCTGGACCCTAGCGGGGGTGCAAGAGACCCAGTACTTC. It codes for CAWTLAGVQETQYF.

V gene TRBV7-9 combines with J gene TRBJ2-5, with TRBD2 as a possible D gene (6 bases). Trimming pared 5 bases from V and 1 base from J, leaving 8 bases between. This CDR3 region has 13 residues. The germline CDR1 and CDR2 sequences are SEHNR and FQNEAQ (reference sequence). The CDR3 sequence: CASSAGGQETQYF. CDR3 sequence (DNA): TGTGCCAGCAGCGCCGGGGGCCAAGAGACCCAGTACTTC.

The V call is TRBV5-4, the J call TRBJ2-5; D is perhaps TRBD2 (5 bases). CDR3 size: 14 residues. Trimming shortened V by 4 bases and J by 2 bases, and 12 bases separated the two germline ends. Germline values: CDR1 SGHNT, CDR2 YYREEE (reference sequence). The CDR3 bases are TGTGCCAGCAGCCCAAACCGCGGGCAAGAGACCCAGTACTTC. Encoded protein: CASSPNRGQETQYF.

The chain couples TRBV27 to TRBJ2-7, with D tentatively TRBD2 (5 bases). The germline V gene has CDR1 MNHEY and CDR2 SMNVEV (reference sequence). This CDR3 contains 14 residues. Deletions cut 10 bases from V and 1 base from J, with 17 bases between. CDR3 protein: CATGRAGLSYEQYF. CDR3 sequence (DNA): TGTGCCACCGGACGGGCGGGTCTTTCCTACGAGCAGTACTTC.

The V and J genes are TRBV2 and TRBJ1-1; tentatively, D is TRBD1 (6 bases). This CDR3 spans 14 amino acids. V was shortened by 6 bases and J by 8 bases, with 19 bases between the two germline ends. The germline CDR1 and CDR2 sequences are SNHLY and FYNNEI. CDR3 protein: CASSRGRGRMEAFF. CDR3 nucleotide sequence: TGTGCCAGCAGCCGGGGGCGGGGGCGCATGGAAGCTTTCTTT.

V gene TRBV7-2 combines with J gene TRBJ2-3; D remains unclear. Germline V gene lookup returns CDR1 SGHTA and CDR2 FQGNSA. The CDR3 is 15 amino acids. Between the trimmed V and J ends, which lost 2 bases and 0 bases, there was a span of 9 bases. Written as DNA, the CDR3 is TGTGCCAGCAGCTTAAGTACTTCTAGCACAGATACGCAGTATTTT. Translation: CASSLSTSSTDTQYF.

V gene TRBV5-1 combines with J gene TRBJ2-3; D is uncertain. Per the germline V gene, CDR1 is SGHRS and CDR2 is YFSETQ. V dropped 6 bases and J dropped 0 bases, with 8 bases sitting between them. This CDR3 contains 13 residues. The CDR3, as DNA: TGCGCCAGCAACCGTGAGAGCACAGATACGCAGTATTTT. This encodes CASNRESTDTQYF.

The chain links TRBV5-4 to TRBJ2-7; D uncertain. Germline V gene sequence: CDR1 SGHNT, CDR2 YYREEE (reference sequence). Trimming took off 5 bases at V and 0 bases at J, with 15 bases between the two ends. The length of the CDR3 is 15 residues. In DNA, the CDR3 is TGTGCCAGCAGACCCAATATAGCCAGCTCCTACGAGCAGTACTTC. It specifies CASRPNIASSYEQYF. Combining the CDR3 with reference TRBV5-4 and TRBJ2-7 gives the whole variable domain ETGVTQSPTHLIKTRGQQVTLRCSSQSGHNTVSWYQQALGQGPQFIFQYYREEENGRGNFPPRFSGLQFPNYSSELNVNALELDDSALYLCASRPNIASSYEQYFGPGTRLTVT.

This CDR3 reads CASSLTVTSVPGDEQYF. Written as DNA, the CDR3 is TGTGCCAGCTCACTGACAGTTACTAGCGTTCCCGGGGACGAGCAGTACTTC. V is TRBV18 and J is TRBJ2-7; the match to TRBD2 covers 7 bases. This CDR3 comprises 17 residues. Trimming at V came to 4 bases and at J to 5 bases, leaving 17 bases not matched to a gene. Germline V CDR1 and CDR2: KGHSH, LQKENI.

The rearrangement links TRBV4-1 to TRBJ2-7; 14 bases line up with TRBD2. The CDR3 sequence is 18 residues long. Looked up from germline, CDR1 is MGHRA and CDR2 is YSYEKL. V was clipped by 5 bases and J by 1 base; unmatched bases: 10. The CDR3 sequence: CASSSISGTSGGSYEQYF. The DNA for the CDR3 is TGCGCCAGCAGCTCCATCTCCGGGACTAGCGGGGGATCCTACGAGCAGTACTTC.

The rearrangement joins TRBV5-1 to TRBJ2-5; 7 nucleotides align to TRBD1. This CDR3 is built from 16 residues. Germline V lookup: CDR1 SGHRS, CDR2 YFSETQ. Losses at the gene ends were 7 bases for V and 5 bases for J; bases not matched to a gene: 17. This chain's CDR3 is CASGLTGPRGYETQYF. CDR3 bases: TGCGCCAGCGGGTTAACCGGACCCAGGGGGTATGAGACCCAGTACTTC.